This TCR beta chain was sequenced in a study of T cell repertoires in cytomegalovirus infection. At the level of the study: Public TCR beta signatures were indicative of both CMV infection and a matching HLA type. Study observations and caveats: Using cumulative public TCR beta family frequency, the authors identified those who carried CMV together with the relevant HLA. HLA-C-restricted CMV-specific TCR beta clonotypes were dominant in the ex vivo response.

MiXCR, run by TCRdb on the reads, gives a single entry per CDR3 protein. The table includes some 480,000 distinct CDR3 sequences, roughly a third detected once. As to this clonotype: Its matching antigen is unknown.

The sample consisted of cultured PBMCs, taken from culture after CMV antigen stimulation. This sequence was found in a human donor in good health (CMV status not recorded). Some clones in this sample may be carry-over from other donors' samples.

The CDR3: CSVPRLAGGAETQYF. For the CDR3, the DNA is TGCAGCGTTCCCCGATTAGCGGGAGGGGCGGAGACCCAGTACTTC. The gene calls are TRBV29-1 and TRBJ2-5, with 11 positions matching TRBD2. The CDR3 consists of 15 residues. Germline trimming cut 5 bases from V and 5 bases from J; bases unmatched to any gene: 10. CDR1 and CDR2 from the germline V gene are SQVTM and ANQGSEA.